These 11 T cell receptor beta chains share one sample of origin, sequenced in a study of regulatory T cells in long-lasting Graves disease (dated by TCRdb to about 2021). This sample's time point label indicates: persistent/refractory GD, antithyroid drugs over 5 years with positive TRAb. For both TCR sequencing and RNA sequencing, RNA was extracted from PBMCs in TRIzol. Library construction relied on multiplex PCR. Sequencing instrument: Illumina HiSeq 4000. CDR3 regions were amplified by Arm-PCR with iRepertoire HTBI primers to construct TCR beta libraries. TCRdb reran the public reads through fastp at Q25 and MiXCR, keeping productive beta chains. Rows are unified per CDR3 protein, each entry keeping the most common DNA and genes. A total of about 460,000 distinct CDR3 sequences appear in this sample, 22% of them only once. The ten top clones hold over 10% of the sample. The sequencing used peripheral blood mononuclear cells (PBMCs), collected when the disease was refractory, from a patient treated with antithyroid drugs. These receptors all stem from a female donor with Graves disease.

This clonotype was recorded many times. The chain combines TRBV7-2 with TRBJ2-7, with D tentatively TRBD1 (5 bases). This CDR3 spans 13 amino acids. Trimming removed 1 base at V and 6 bases at J, with 10 bases between. Germline V lookup: CDR1 SGHTA, CDR2 FQGNSA. This chain's CDR3 is CASSLGTLVEQYF. CDR3 DNA sequence: TGTGCCAGCAGCTTAGGGACACTTGTCGAGCAGTACTTC.

This clonotype has a count of ten or more. The chain joins TRBV6-2 or TRBV6-3 to TRBJ2-7, with TRBD2 identical over 12 bases. The CDR3 has 16 amino acids. Germline V gives CDR1 MNHEY, CDR2 SVGEGT. Losses at the gene ends were 7 bases for V and 4 bases for J; bases not matched to a gene: 11. The CDR3 is CASTNGVLAGGYEQYF. CDR3 DNA: TGTGCCAGCACCAACGGGGTACTAGCGGGAGGTTACGAGCAGTACTTC.

There are many counts of this clonotype. The rearrangement uses TRBV28 and TRBJ1-2, with a possible D match to TRBD1 (6 bases). V dropped 3 bases and J dropped 11 bases, with 13 bases sitting between them. The length of the CDR3 is 12 residues. The V gene's germline CDR1 is MDHEN and CDR2 SYDVKM. The CDR3 bases are TGTGCCAGCAGTTTTCCCAGGGGTCGGTACACCTTC. It is translated as CASSFPRGRYTF.

This clonotype has a single count. V gene TRBV7-2 combines with J gene TRBJ2-7, with D perhaps assigned TRBD1 or TRBD2 (5 bases each). Trimming took off 1 base at V and 3 bases at J, with 28 bases between the two ends. Per germline, CDR1 SGHTA and CDR2 FQGNSA. The CDR3 spans 20 residues. As DNA, the CDR3 is TGTGCCAGCAGCTTAGTCGCGGGCCCCATCCCCGGCAAGAGGGGCTACGAGCAGTACTTC. This sequence encodes CASSLVAGPIPGKRGYEQYF.

The chain couples TRBV7-2 to TRBJ2-3; D might be TRBD1 (6 bases). Germline CDR1 SGHTA, CDR2 FQGNSA. This CDR3 spans 14 amino acids. V shed 2 bases and J shed 4 bases, with 10 bases lying between them. CDR3 nucleotides: TGTGCCAGCAGCTTAACACCAGGGGCAGATACGCAGTATTTT. Protein product: CASSLTPGADTQYF.

The gene calls are TRBV6-1 and TRBJ1-1, with TRBD1 identical over 7 bases. After removal of 11 bases from V and 0 bases from J, the junction contained 6 bases not matched to a gene. The germline V gene encodes CDR1 MNHNS and CDR2 SASEGT. CDR3 length equals 13 residues. CDR3 region: CAAGQFMNTEAFF. CDR3 coding DNA: TGTGCCGCGGGACAGTTTATGAACACTGAAGCTTTCTTT.

This clonotype was detected only a few times. The V gene is TRBV28, the J gene TRBJ2-4; the D gene is possibly TRBD1 (6 bases). The CDR3 runs 15 residues. V was clipped by 6 bases and J by 8 bases, with 20 bases between them. The germline CDR1 and CDR2 sequences are MDHEN and SYDVKM. The CDR3 sequence is CASRGPGQMGDIQYF. DNA of the CDR3: TGTGCCAGCAGGGGCCCGGGACAAATGGGGGACATTCAGTACTTC. Supplemented by reference TRBV28 and TRBJ2-4, the full variable domain reads DVKVTQSSRYLVKRTGEKVFLECVQDMDHENMFWYRQDPGLGLRLIYFSYDVKMKEKGDIPEGYSVSREKKERFSLILESASTNQTSMYLCASRGPGQMGDIQYFGAGTRLSVL.

This clonotype was detected a few times. The gene calls are TRBV27 and TRBJ1-3; TRBD1 agrees at 9 bases. The germline gives CDR1 MNHEY, CDR2 SMNVEV (reference sequence). V shed 4 bases, J shed 1 base, and the junction held 8 bases outside the gene matches. The CDR3 loop spans 17 amino acids. The CDR3 nucleotides read TGTGCCAGCAGTTCGTTAACCGGGACAGGGTCTGGAAACACCATATATTTT. This codes for CASSSLTGTGSGNTIYF.

In its sample, this clonotype was seen once. The chain carries TRBV28 and TRBJ2-1, with no clear D. The CDR3 spans 13 residues. The germline CDR1 and CDR2 sequences are MDHEN and SYDVKM. The CDR3 protein is CASSSYRNNEQFF. The CDR3 coding sequence is TGTGCTAGCTCGTCCTACCGCAACAATGAGCAGTTCTTC.

This chain joins TRBV20-1 and TRBJ2-2, with D possibly being TRBD2 (5 bases). Germline-derived CDR1 and CDR2 are DFQATT and SNEGSKA (reference sequence). The V end was cut by 0 bases, the J end by 4 bases, with 9 bases between. This CDR3 has 14 residues. CDR3 DNA sequence: TGCAGTGCTAGAGAGAGTAGCGTCACCGGGGAGCTGTTTTTT. Protein product: CSARESSVTGELFF.

There are a few counts of this clonotype. This rearrangement joins TRBV20-1 to TRBJ2-5; D might be TRBD1 or TRBD2, each matching 5 bases. The germline V gene encodes CDR1 DFQATT and CDR2 SNEGSKA (reference sequence). CDR3 length: 14 amino acids. Trimming cost V 1 base and J 4 bases, with 13 bases left between them. The CDR3: CSARVGPGLETQYF. Here the CDR3 DNA reads TGCAGTGCTAGAGTAGGACCGGGGCTAGAGACCCAGTACTTC.